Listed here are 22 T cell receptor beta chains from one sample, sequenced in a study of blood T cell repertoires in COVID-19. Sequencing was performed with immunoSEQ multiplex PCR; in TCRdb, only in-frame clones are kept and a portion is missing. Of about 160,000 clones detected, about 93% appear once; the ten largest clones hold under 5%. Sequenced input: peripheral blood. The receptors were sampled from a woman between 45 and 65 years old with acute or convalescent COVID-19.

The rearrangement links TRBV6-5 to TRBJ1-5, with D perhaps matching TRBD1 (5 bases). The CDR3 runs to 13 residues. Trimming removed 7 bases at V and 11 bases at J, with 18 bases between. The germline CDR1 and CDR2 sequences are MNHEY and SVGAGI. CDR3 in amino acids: CASKEGPLGSQHF. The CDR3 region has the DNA TGTGCCAGCAAGGAGGGGCCGCTCGGGTCCCAGCATTTT.

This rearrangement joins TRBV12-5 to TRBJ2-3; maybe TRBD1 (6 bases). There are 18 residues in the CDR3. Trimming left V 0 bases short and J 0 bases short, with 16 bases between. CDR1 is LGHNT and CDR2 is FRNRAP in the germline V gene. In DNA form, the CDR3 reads TGTGCTAGTGGTTTGGTACTTAAGGCAGGGGAAAGCACAGATACGCAGTATTTT. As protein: CASGLVLKAGESTDTQYF.

CDR3 in DNA: TGCGCCAGCAGCCAAGTGGCAGGGGACATGGGCACTGAAGCTTTCTTT. It is translated as CASSQVAGDMGTEAFF. J is TRBJ1-1 and V is TRBV4-1; maybe TRBD1 (6 bases). The CDR3 loop spans 16 amino acids. Trimming took off 1 base at V and 4 bases at J, with 16 bases between the two ends. Germline-derived CDR1 and CDR2 are MGHRA and YSYEKL.

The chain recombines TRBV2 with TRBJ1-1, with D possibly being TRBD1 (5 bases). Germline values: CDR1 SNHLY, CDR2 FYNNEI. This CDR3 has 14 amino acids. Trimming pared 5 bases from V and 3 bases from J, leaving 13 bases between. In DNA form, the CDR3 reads TGTGCCAGCAGTTATAGGGGACTCGACACTGAAGCTTTCTTT. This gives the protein CASSYRGLDTEAFF. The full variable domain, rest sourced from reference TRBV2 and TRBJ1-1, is EPEVTQTPSHQVTQMGQEVILRCVPISNHLYFYWYRQILGQKVEFLVSFYNNEISEKSEIFDDQFSVERPDGSNFTLKIRSTKLEDSAMYFCASSYRGLDTEAFFGQGTRLTVV.

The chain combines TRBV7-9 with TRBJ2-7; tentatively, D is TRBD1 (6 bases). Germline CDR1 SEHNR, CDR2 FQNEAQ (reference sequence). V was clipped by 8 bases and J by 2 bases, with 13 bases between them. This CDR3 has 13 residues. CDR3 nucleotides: TGTGCCAGCGCCGGGACAATGACCTACGAGCAGTACTTC. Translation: CASAGTMTYEQYF.

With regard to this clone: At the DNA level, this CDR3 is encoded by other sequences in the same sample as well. The CDR3 DNA reads as TGTGCCAGCAGCGTAGCCGGGGGGTCCTACAATGAGCAGTTCTTC. This translates into CASSVAGGSYNEQFF. The chain has TRBV9 and TRBJ2-1, with 7 nucleotides matching TRBD2. The V segment lost 0 bases and the J segment 1 base; nucleotides outside the gene matches: 1. CDR1 is SGDLS, CDR2 YYNGEE, per germline. The CDR3 contains 15 residues.

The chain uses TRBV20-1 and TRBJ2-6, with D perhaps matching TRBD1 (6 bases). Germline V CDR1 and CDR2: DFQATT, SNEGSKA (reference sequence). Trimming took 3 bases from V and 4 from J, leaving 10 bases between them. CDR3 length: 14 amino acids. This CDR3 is CSASQGIGANVLTF. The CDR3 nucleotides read TGCAGTGCTAGTCAGGGGATCGGGGCCAACGTCCTGACTTTC.

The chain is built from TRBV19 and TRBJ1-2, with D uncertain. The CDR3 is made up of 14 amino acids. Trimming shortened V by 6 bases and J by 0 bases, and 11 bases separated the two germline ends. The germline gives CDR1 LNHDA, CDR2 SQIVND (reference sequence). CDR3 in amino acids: CASRTSFTNYGYTF. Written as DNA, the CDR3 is TGTGCCAGTAGGACTAGCTTTACTAACTATGGCTACACCTTC.

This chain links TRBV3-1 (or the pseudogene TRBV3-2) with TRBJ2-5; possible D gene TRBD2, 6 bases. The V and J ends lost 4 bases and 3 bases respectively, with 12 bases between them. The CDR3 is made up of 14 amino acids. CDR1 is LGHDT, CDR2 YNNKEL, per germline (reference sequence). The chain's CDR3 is CASSPLAPKETQYF. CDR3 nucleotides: TGTGCCAGCAGCCCGCTAGCGCCGAAAGAGACCCAGTACTTC.

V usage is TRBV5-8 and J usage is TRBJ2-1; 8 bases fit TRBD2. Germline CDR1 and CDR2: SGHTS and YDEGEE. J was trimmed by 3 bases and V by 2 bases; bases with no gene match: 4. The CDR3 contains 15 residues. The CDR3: CASSLGLAGYNEQFF. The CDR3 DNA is TGTGCCAGCAGCTTAGGCCTAGCGGGCTACAATGAGCAGTTCTTC.

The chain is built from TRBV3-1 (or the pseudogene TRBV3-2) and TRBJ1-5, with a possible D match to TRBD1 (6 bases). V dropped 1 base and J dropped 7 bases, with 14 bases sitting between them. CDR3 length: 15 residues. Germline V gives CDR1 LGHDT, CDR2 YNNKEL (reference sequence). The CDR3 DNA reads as TGTGCCAGCAGCCAAGTTTCGGGGGGCACGCAGCCCCAGCATTTT. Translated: CASSQVSGGTQPQHF.

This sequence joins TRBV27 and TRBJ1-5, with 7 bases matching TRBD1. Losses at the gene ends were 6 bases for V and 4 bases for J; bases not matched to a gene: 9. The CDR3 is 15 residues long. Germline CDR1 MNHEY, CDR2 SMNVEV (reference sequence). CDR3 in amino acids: CASSSSAGGNQPQHF. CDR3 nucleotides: TGTGCCAGCAGCTCTTCGGCAGGGGGGAATCAGCCCCAGCATTTT.

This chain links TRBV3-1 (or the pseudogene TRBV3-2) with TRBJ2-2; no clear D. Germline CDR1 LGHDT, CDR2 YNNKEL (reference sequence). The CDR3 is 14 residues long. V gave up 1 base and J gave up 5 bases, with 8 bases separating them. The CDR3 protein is CASSQAPGTGELFF. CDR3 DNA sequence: TGTGCCAGCAGCCAAGCCCCCGGGACCGGGGAGCTGTTTTTT.

CDR3 sequence reads: CASRRDSAGISTDTQYF. The CDR3 coding sequence is TGTGCCAGCAGACGAGACTCTGCAGGGATAAGCACAGATACGCAGTATTTT. The chain carries TRBV9 and TRBJ2-3; a possible D gene is TRBD1 (5 bases). Trimming cost V 5 bases and J 0 bases, with 19 bases left between them. Germline V lookup: CDR1 SGDLS, CDR2 YYNGEE. The CDR3 totals 17 residues.

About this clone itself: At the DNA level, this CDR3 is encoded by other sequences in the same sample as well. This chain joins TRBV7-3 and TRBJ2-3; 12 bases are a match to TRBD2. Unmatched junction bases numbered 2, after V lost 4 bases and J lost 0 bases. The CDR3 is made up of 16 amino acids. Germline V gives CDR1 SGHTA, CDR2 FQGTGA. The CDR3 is CASSSGLAGSTDTQYF. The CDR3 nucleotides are TGTGCCAGCAGCTCCGGACTAGCGGGGAGCACAGATACGCAGTATTTT.

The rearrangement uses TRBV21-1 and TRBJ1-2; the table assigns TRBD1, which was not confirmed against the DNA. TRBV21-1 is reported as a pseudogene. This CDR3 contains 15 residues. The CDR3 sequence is CASSKGRQGGNGYTF. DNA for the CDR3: TGTGCCAGCAGCAAGGGTAGACAGGGCGGGAATGGCTACACCTTC.

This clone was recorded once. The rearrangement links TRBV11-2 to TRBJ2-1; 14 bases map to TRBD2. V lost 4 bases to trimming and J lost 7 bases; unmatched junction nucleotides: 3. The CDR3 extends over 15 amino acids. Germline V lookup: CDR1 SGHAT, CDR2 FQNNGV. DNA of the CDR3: TGTGCCAGCAGCTCGGGACTAGCGGGGGAAAATGAGCAGTTCTTC. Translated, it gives CASSSGLAGENEQFF. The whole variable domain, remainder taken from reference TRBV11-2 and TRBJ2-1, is EAGVAQSPRYKIIEKRQSVAFWCNPISGHATLYWYQQILGQGPKLLIQFQNNGVVDDSQLPKDRFSAERLKGVDSTLKIQPAKLEDSAVYLCASSSGLAGENEQFFGPGTRLTVL.

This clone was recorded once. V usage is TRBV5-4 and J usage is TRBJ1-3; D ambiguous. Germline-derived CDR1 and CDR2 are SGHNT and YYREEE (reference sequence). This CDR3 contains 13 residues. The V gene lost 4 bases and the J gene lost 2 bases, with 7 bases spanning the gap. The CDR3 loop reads CASSPVPGNTIYF. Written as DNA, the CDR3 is TGTGCCAGCAGCCCGGTCCCTGGAAACACCATATATTTT.

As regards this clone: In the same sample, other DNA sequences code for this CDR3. CDR3: CASSPGTGSYEQYF. In DNA form, the CDR3 reads TGTGCCAGCAGCCCCGGGACAGGGTCTTACGAGCAGTACTTC. This chain uses TRBV7-3 with TRBJ2-7; TRBD1 matches at 9 bases. V lost 5 bases, J lost 4 bases, and 6 bases stayed unmatched. From germline, CDR1 is SGHTA and CDR2 FQGTGA. CDR3 length: 14 amino acids.

The CDR3 sequence is CASSYSGSSDTQYF. The DNA of the CDR3 is TGTGCCAGCAGCTATAGCGGGAGCTCAGATACGCAGTATTTT. This rearrangement joins TRBV7-3 to TRBJ2-3, with TRBD2 identical over 9 bases. This CDR3 comprises 14 residues. CDR1 and CDR2 from the germline V gene are SGHTA and FQGTGA. V lost 4 bases to trimming and J lost 4 bases; unmatched junction nucleotides: 3.

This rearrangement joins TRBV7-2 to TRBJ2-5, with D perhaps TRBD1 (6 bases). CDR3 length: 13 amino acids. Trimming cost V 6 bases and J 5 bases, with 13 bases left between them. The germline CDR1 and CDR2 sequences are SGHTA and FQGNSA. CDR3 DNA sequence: TGTGCCAGCAGTTACGACAGGCTCGAGACCCAGTACTTC. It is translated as CASSYDRLETQYF. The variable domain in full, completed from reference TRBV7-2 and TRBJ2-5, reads GAGVSQSPSNKVTEKGKDVELRCDPISGHTALYWYRQSLGQGLEFLIYFQGNSAPDKSGLPSDRFSAERTGGSVSTLTIQRTQQEDSAVYLCASSYDRLETQYFGPGTRLLVL.

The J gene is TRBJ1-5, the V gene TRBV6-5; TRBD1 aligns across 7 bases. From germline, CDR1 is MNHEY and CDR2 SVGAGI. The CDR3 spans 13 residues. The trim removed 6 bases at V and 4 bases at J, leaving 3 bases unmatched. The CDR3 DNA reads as TGTGCCAGCAGGGACAGGTTTAATCAGCCCCAGCATTTT. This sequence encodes CASRDRFNQPQHF.